This passage covers 32 T cell receptor beta chains from one sample sequenced in a study of PD-L1 blockade in urothelial cancer. Method: immunoSEQ multiplex PCR; TCRdb's copy keeps in-frame clones and lacks some. The data contain about 76,000 clones, less than 95% of them singletons. Time point given: peripheral blood 6 weeks after treatment start. The sample in question was PBMCs, obtained around atezolizumab (anti-PD-L1) treatment. The receptors come from a woman over 75 with urothelial cancer.

The chain is built from TRBV5-4 and TRBJ2-3; D perhaps matches TRBD1 (6 bases). Germline loops: CDR1 SGHNT, CDR2 YYREEE (reference sequence). The CDR3 extends over 14 amino acids. The ends were cut back, 4 bases at V and 2 bases at J, with 11 bases in the middle. The CDR3 reads CASSPGQLTDTQYF. The CDR3, as DNA: TGTGCCAGCAGCCCAGGACAGCTCACAGATACGCAGTATTTT.

The chain is built from TRBV18 and TRBJ2-2; 8 positions match TRBD1. Germline V gene lookup returns CDR1 KGHSH and CDR2 LQKENI. V was pared by 4 bases and J by 4 bases, with 5 bases of the junction left unmatched. This CDR3 comprises 15 residues. CDR3 in amino acids: CASSQGQGRTGELFF. DNA of the CDR3: TGTGCCAGCTCACAAGGACAGGGACGCACCGGGGAGCTGTTTTTT.

This chain uses TRBV5-6 with TRBJ1-5; TRBD1 aligns across 8 bases. Germline V gene lookup returns CDR1 SGHDT and CDR2 YYEEEE. The CDR3 loop spans 16 amino acids. Losses at the gene ends were 4 bases for V and 0 bases for J; bases not matched to a gene: 6. The CDR3 region is CASSHGTGYSNQPQHF. DNA of the CDR3: TGTGCCAGCAGCCACGGGACAGGATATAGCAATCAGCCCCAGCATTTT.

The chain carries TRBV5-1 and TRBJ2-7; 8 bases line up with TRBD2. V lost 3 bases to trimming and J lost 2 bases; unmatched junction nucleotides: 10. Germline CDR1 SGHRS, CDR2 YFSETQ. This CDR3 region has 16 residues. CDR3 sequence: CASSSQSGSATYEQYF. CDR3 DNA sequence: TGCGCCAGCAGCTCACAAAGCGGGAGCGCTACCTACGAGCAGTACTTC.

V and J are TRBV28 and TRBJ2-3; 9 nucleotides line up with TRBD2. V was pared by 4 bases and J by 2 bases, with 4 bases of the junction left unmatched. This CDR3 comprises 15 residues. Looked up from germline, CDR1 is MDHEN and CDR2 is SYDVKM. CDR3 sequence (DNA): TGTGCCAGCAGTTCTAGCGGGGAGGTCACAGATACGCAGTATTTT. Translation gives CASSSSGEVTDTQYF.

The V call is TRBV11-1, the J call TRBJ1-1, with TRBD1 identical over 7 bases. V was clipped by 8 bases and J by 4 bases; unmatched bases: 10. CDR3 length equals 14 residues. Germline CDR1 is SGHAT and CDR2 is FQDESV (reference sequence). The CDR3 here is CASLPHYRGTEAFF. CDR3 DNA sequence: TGTGCCAGCCTTCCACACTACAGGGGCACTGAAGCTTTCTTT. The entire variable domain, with the rest obtained from reference TRBV11-1 and TRBJ1-1, is as follows: EAEVAQSPRYKITEKSQAVAFWCDPISGHATLYWYRQILGQGPELLVQFQDESVVDDSQLPKDRFSAERLKGVDSTLKIQPAELGDSAMYLCASLPHYRGTEAFFGQGTRLTVV.

The chain employs TRBV7-9 and TRBJ2-5; tentative D call: TRBD2 (5 bases). The CDR3 covers 13 residues. Germline values: CDR1 SEHNR, CDR2 FQNEAQ (reference sequence). Trimming removed 1 base from V and 9 bases from J, with 12 bases in between. CDR3 amino acids: CASSLGGLPAQYF. In DNA form, the CDR3 reads TGTGCCAGCAGCTTAGGCGGACTCCCGGCCCAGTACTTC.

The gene calls are TRBV30 and TRBJ2-2; D gene unclear. Germline-derived CDR1 and CDR2 are GTSNPN and SVGIG (reference sequence). V lost 5 bases and J 5 bases, leaving 6 bases between the germline ends. The CDR3 is made up of 11 amino acids. The CDR3 sequence is CAWFRTGELFF. The CDR3 nucleotides are TGTGCCTGGTTCAGAACCGGGGAGCTGTTTTTT.

The chain uses TRBV5-4 and TRBJ2-3, with 8 bases lining up with TRBD1. The CDR3 length is 13 residues. The germline V gene encodes CDR1 SGHNT and CDR2 YYREEE (reference sequence). J lost 2 bases, V lost 9 bases, and 5 bases had no gene match. CDR3 nucleotides: TGTGCCACAAAGACAGGGGACACAGATACGCAGTATTTT. This sequence encodes CATKTGDTDTQYF.

The chain recombines TRBV28 with TRBJ1-5; maybe TRBD1 (6 bases). The CDR3 covers 16 residues. Trimming left V 2 bases short and J 1 base short, with 12 bases between. CDR1 and CDR2 (germline): MDHEN, SYDVKM. The CDR3 nucleotides are TGTGCCAGCAGTTTAGGACAGCCCGGGAGCAATCAGCCCCAGCATTTT. Its translation: CASSLGQPGSNQPQHF.

V gene TRBV27 combines with J gene TRBJ1-4; 7 positions agree with TRBD1. Germline CDR1 MNHEY, CDR2 SMNVEV (reference sequence). The trim removed 5 bases at V and 7 bases at J, leaving 10 bases unmatched. The CDR3 sequence is 15 residues long. The CDR3 loop reads CASSVTGMSREKLFF. The CDR3 DNA reads TGTGCCAGCAGTGTGACAGGGATGAGTCGTGAAAAACTGTTTTTT.

The chain is built from TRBV5-1 and TRBJ2-7; tentatively, D is TRBD2 (6 bases). The V end was cut by 2 bases, the J end by 2 bases, with 14 bases between. In germline, CDR1 is SGHRS, CDR2 YFSETQ. This CDR3 is 15 amino acids long. The CDR3 DNA follows: TGCGCCAGCAGCTTTCAGGAGGGGCTCACCTACGAGCAGTACTTC. Its translation is CASSFQEGLTYEQYF.

The chain couples TRBV30 to TRBJ2-2; no definite D call. The CDR3 spans 11 residues. V was shortened by 3 bases and J by 6 bases, with 5 bases between the two germline ends. Germline CDR1 GTSNPN, CDR2 SVGIG (reference sequence). The CDR3 sequence is CAWREAGELFF. The DNA of the CDR3 is TGTGCCTGGAGAGAGGCCGGGGAGCTGTTTTTT. Complete variable domain (other parts from reference TRBV30 and TRBJ2-2): SQTIHQWPATLVQPVGSPLSLECTVEGTSNPNLYWYRQAAGRGLQLLFYSVGIGQISSEVPQNLSASRPQDRQFILSSKKLLLSDSGFYLCAWREAGELFFGEGSRLTVL.

The V gene is TRBV7-2, the J gene TRBJ1-2, with 7 bases lining up with TRBD1. J gave up 0 bases and V 5 bases, and 12 bases lay outside the gene matches. The CDR3 extends over 17 amino acids. CDR1 and CDR2 from the germline V gene are SGHTA and FQGNSA. CDR3 sequence reads: CASSLFPVGQANYGYTF. In DNA, the CDR3 is TGTGCCAGCAGCCTTTTTCCCGTAGGACAGGCTAACTATGGCTACACCTTC.

V is TRBV28 and J is TRBJ2-7; 7 bases agree with TRBD2. CDR1 and CDR2 from the germline V gene are MDHEN and SYDVKM. CDR3 length: 15 amino acids. Losses at the gene ends were 7 bases for V and 2 bases for J; bases not matched to a gene: 11. CDR3 protein: CASIPRGGRTYEQYF. Written as DNA, the CDR3 is TGTGCCAGCATCCCTAGGGGAGGGAGAACCTACGAGCAGTACTTC.

V usage is TRBV6-4 and J usage is TRBJ1-1; perhaps TRBD1 as D (5 bases). Germline assignment: CDR1 MRHNA and CDR2 SNTAGT. V lost 4 bases and J 4 bases, leaving 10 bases between the germline ends. The CDR3 sequence is 13 residues long. CDR3: CASSGGGGTEAFF. The CDR3 nucleotides read TGTGCCAGCAGTGGGGGCGGCGGCACTGAAGCTTTCTTT.

J is TRBJ2-5 and V is TRBV15, with no clear D. V was pared by 3 bases and J by 1 base, with 6 bases between. Germline CDR1 is LNHNV and CDR2 is YYDKDF (reference sequence). The CDR3 is 13 amino acids. The CDR3 DNA sequence: TGTGCCACCAGCAGGGCCCCCCAAGAGACCCAGTACTTC. Protein product: CATSRAPQETQYF.

V gene TRBV28 combines with J gene TRBJ1-1; D not certain. Between the trimmed V and J ends, which lost 8 bases and 5 bases, there was a span of 9 bases. In germline, CDR1 is MDHEN, CDR2 SYDVKM. The CDR3 runs 11 residues. The CDR3 sequence is CASPRGTEAFF. As DNA, the CDR3 is TGTGCCAGCCCCCGGGGAACTGAAGCTTTCTTT.

This chain joins TRBV11-2 and TRBJ2-7; 7 bases line up with TRBD1. Germline assignment: CDR1 SGHAT and CDR2 FQNNGV. Trimming took 3 bases from V and 3 from J; bases not matched to a gene: 5. This CDR3 comprises 14 residues. The DNA of the CDR3 is TGTGCCAGCAGCTTGGACGGACAGGACTACGAGCAGTACTTC. This translates into CASSLDGQDYEQYF.

The chain recombines TRBV6-5 with TRBJ2-1; 9 positions agree with TRBD2. Germline V gene data show CDR1 as MNHEY and CDR2 as SVGAGI. The CDR3 totals 15 residues. The V and J ends lost 6 bases and 4 bases, in that order; junction bases with no gene match: 7. The CDR3 coding sequence is TGTGCCAGCAGGTCTAGCGGGAATACGTACAATGAGCAGTTCTTC. It encodes CASRSSGNTYNEQFF.

The chain couples TRBV5-1 to TRBJ2-1, with 14 bases matching TRBD2. Germline V gene data show CDR1 as SGHRS and CDR2 as YFSETQ. Germline trimming cut 4 bases from V and 9 bases from J; bases unmatched to any gene: 6. The CDR3 contains 15 residues. For the CDR3, the DNA is TGCGCCAGCAGCCTGACTAGCGGGAGGGCCGTTGAGCAGTTCTTC. Protein product: CASSLTSGRAVEQFF.

The rearrangement uses TRBV14 and TRBJ2-3; D may be TRBD2 (5 bases). V shed 4 bases and J shed 9 bases, with 11 bases lying between them. CDR1 and CDR2 (germline): SGHDN, FVKESK. The CDR3 has 12 amino acids. The CDR3 region is CASSPARLTQYF. CDR3 sequence (DNA): TGTGCCAGCAGCCCGGCCCGACTAACGCAGTATTTT.

The genes are TRBV28 and TRBJ1-5, with 8 bases aligning to TRBD1. The V gene's germline CDR1 is MDHEN and CDR2 SYDVKM. There are 16 residues in the CDR3. V was clipped by 5 bases and J by 4 bases; unmatched bases: 10. In DNA form, the CDR3 reads TGTGCCAGCAGTCACCTCGGGGACAGGTCTAATCAGCCCCAGCATTTT. It encodes CASSHLGDRSNQPQHF.

V usage is TRBV5-8 and J usage is TRBJ2-1; 9 nucleotides match TRBD2. The germline V gene has CDR1 SGHTS and CDR2 YDEGEE. V was pared by 5 bases and J by 6 bases, with 9 bases of the junction left unmatched. This CDR3 has 15 amino acids. This CDR3 reads CASSLIAGVANEQFF. In DNA, the CDR3 is TGTGCCAGCAGTTTAATAGCGGGAGTAGCCAATGAGCAGTTCTTC.

A remark on this clone: The junction shows a germline mismatch at one end, possibly a read error. The chain links TRBV10-2 to TRBJ2-3; 7 bases align to TRBD2. Germline V CDR1 and CDR2: WSHSY, SAAADI. This CDR3 is 16 amino acids long. In DNA form, the CDR3 reads TGCGCCAGCAGTGTTCTAGCGGCCTCGACGGGAGATATGCAGTATTTT. Amino acid sequence: CASSVLAASTGDMQYF.

For this clone: The junction does not match germline at one end; this may be a read error. This chain joins TRBV2 and TRBJ1-1; weak D call: TRBD1 (6 bases). Germline V gene data show CDR1 as SNHLY and CDR2 as FYNNEI. This CDR3 has 15 residues. The CDR3 reads CASRTGGRTNSEAFF. CDR3 bases: TGTGCCAGCAGAACGGGGGGCAGGACGAACTCTGAAGCTTTCTTT.

The CDR3: CASMHEGGGHEQYF. The CDR3 region has the DNA TGTGCCAGCATGCATGAAGGGGGTGGCCACGAGCAGTACTTC. The genes are TRBV28 and TRBJ2-7, with D possibly matching TRBD1 (6 bases). Germline V lookup: CDR1 MDHEN, CDR2 SYDVKM. V was clipped by 7 bases and J by 5 bases, with 18 bases between them. This CDR3 contains 14 residues. Variable domain in full (rest from reference TRBV28 and TRBJ2-7): DVKVTQSSRYLVKRTGEKVFLECVQDMDHENMFWYRQDPGLGLRLIYFSYDVKMKEKGDIPEGYSVSREKKERFSLILESASTNQTSMYLCASMHEGGGHEQYFGPGTRLTVT.

This rearrangement joins TRBV9 to TRBJ1-5, with 12 positions matching TRBD1. The CDR3 sequence is 15 residues long. The V gene end was trimmed by 3 bases and the J gene end by 7 bases; junction bases not matched to a gene: 5. CDR1 and CDR2 (germline): SGDLS, YYNGEE. The CDR3 DNA follows: TGTGCCAGCAGCGCCGGGACAGGGGGCGGACAGCCCCAGCATTTT. This encodes CASSAGTGGGQPQHF.

V gene TRBV5-6 combines with J gene TRBJ1-1; D is ambiguous. Germline values: CDR1 SGHDT, CDR2 YYEEEE. V lost 1 base, J lost 5 bases, and 6 bases lay in between. The CDR3 consists of 12 residues. The CDR3 bases are TGTGCCAGCAGCTTGTTGCGGACTGAAGCTTTCTTT. Translation: CASSLLRTEAFF.

The chain has TRBV9 and TRBJ2-7, with 8 bases lining up with TRBD1. CDR1 and CDR2 (germline): SGDLS, YYNGEE. The length of the CDR3 is 16 residues. Trimming took 4 bases from V and 2 from J; bases not matched to a gene: 11. In DNA form, the CDR3 reads TGTGCCAGCAGCCCACGACAGGGGATATCAGCCTACGAGCAGTACTTC. As protein: CASSPRQGISAYEQYF.

The rearrangement joins TRBV11-2 to TRBJ2-3; tentative D call: TRBD2 (7 bases). V was trimmed by 4 bases and J by 2 bases, leaving 13 bases between them. The CDR3 spans 15 residues. Germline V gene lookup returns CDR1 SGHAT and CDR2 FQNNGV. The CDR3 protein is CASSSRGRSTDTQYF. CDR3 nucleotide sequence: TGTGCCAGCAGCTCGCGGGGGCGTTCCACAGATACGCAGTATTTT.

V usage is TRBV5-1 and J usage is TRBJ1-1; 10 bases agree with TRBD1. The V and J ends lost 4 bases and 5 bases, in that order; junction bases with no gene match: 8. Per the germline V gene, CDR1 is SGHRS and CDR2 is YFSETQ. The CDR3 has 15 amino acids. CDR3 sequence: CASSPQTGGGTEAFF. The CDR3 DNA sequence: TGCGCCAGCAGCCCACAGACAGGGGGCGGAACTGAAGCTTTCTTT.